This TCR beta chain is drawn from a study of immune evolution from preneoplasia to lung adenocarcinoma. Generated by immunoSEQ multiplex PCR, the TCRdb table keeps only in-frame clones and is missing some. The table lists about 5,500 clones, roughly 85% of them singletons, with 3.5% to 4% in the top ten. With respect to this clone: Its cognate antigen is unknown.

Patient tissue came from resections in Japan or China, 2014–2017. Histologic diagnosis was independently verified by two lung pathologists. Trimming removed 7 bases at V and 11 bases at J, with 15 bases between. Germline V gene sequence: CDR1 SNHLY, CDR2 FYNNEI. The CDR3 loop spans 12 amino acids. Regarding the study as a whole: From normal lung to invasive adenocarcinoma, top clone frequencies appeared to decrease. Normal lung had highest clonality; later lesions appeared denser, more diverse.

The chain has TRBV2 and TRBJ2-1; D may be TRBD1 or TRBD2 (6 bases each). Sequences were obtained from FFPE adjacent normal lung tissue. The TCR sequence derives from a person aged 65 to 79 with lung adenocarcinoma. CDR3 nucleotides: TGTGCCAGCACCCCGGGGGACACTCAGCAGTTCTTC. It specifies CASTPGDTQQFF.